One and the same sample provided the 10 T cell receptor beta chains below, sequenced in a study of CD8+ T cells in alopecia areata. Isolated RNA was reverse transcribed into cDNA used as the sequencing template. Libraries were prepared by immunoSEQ multiplex PCR; TCRdb keeps only in-frame clonotypes and omits some of them. The table includes approximately 100,000 clones, approximately 60% detected once. The sample taken for sequencing was CD4+ T cells sorted from blood. The receptors stem from a human donor in good health.

The chain couples TRBV6-1 to TRBJ1-1, with 7 bases fitting TRBD1. J lost 5 bases, V lost 3 bases, and 6 bases had no gene match. Germline V gene sequence: CDR1 MNHNS, CDR2 SASEGT. The CDR3 is made up of 14 amino acids. The CDR3 nucleotides read TGTGCCAGCAGTGATACAGGGGTGCCTACTGAAGCTTTCTTT. Translated: CASSDTGVPTEAFF.

The chain is built from TRBV9 and TRBJ2-5; 8 bases line up with TRBD2. This CDR3 contains 14 residues. V shed 4 bases and J 2 bases; nucleotides not matched to a gene: 4. Germline CDR1 reads SGDLS; CDR2 reads YYNGEE. The CDR3 loop reads CASSTGTRQETQYF. CDR3 bases: TGTGCCAGCAGCACCGGGACTAGGCAAGAGACCCAGTACTTC.

This clone has just a few counts. The chain uses TRBV7-9 and TRBJ1-4; the D is unclear. The CDR3 contains 14 residues. CDR1 and CDR2 (germline): SEHNR, FQNEAQ (reference sequence). V lost 0 bases to trimming and J lost 6 bases, with 8 bases between them. CDR3 bases: TGTGCCAGCAGCTTAGCATCCGTCCATGAAAAACTGTTTTTT. This gives the protein CASSLASVHEKLFF.

The chain recombines TRBV23-1 with TRBJ2-5, with no clear D. TRBV23-1 is flagged as an ORF with uncertain function. Trimming shortened V by 5 bases and J by 3 bases, and 7 bases separated the two germline ends. The CDR3 has 12 amino acids. The CDR3, as DNA: TGCGCCAGCAGTATAACCGAAGAGACCCAGTACTTC. It codes for CASSITEETQYF.

As concerns this clone: The junction departs from germline at one end; a sequencing error may be responsible. The chain recombines TRBV7-7 with TRBJ2-2; possibly TRBD1 or TRBD2 for D (5 bases each). The V gene's germline CDR1 is SSHAT and CDR2 FNYEAQ (reference sequence). This CDR3 region has 16 residues. CDR3 bases: TGTGCTAGCAGCTTAGTTAGAGGGGTTAACACCGGGGAGCTGTTTTTT. Its translation: CASSLVRGVNTGELFF.

This chain joins TRBV30 and TRBJ2-2; D not certain. Trimming removed 2 bases at V and 0 bases at J, with 7 bases between. Germline CDR1 is GTSNPN and CDR2 is SVGIG (reference sequence). CDR3 length: 14 residues. CDR3 sequence reads: CAWSRQPNTGELFF. The CDR3 nucleotides read TGTGCCTGGAGTCGGCAGCCGAACACCGGGGAGCTGTTTTTT.

The CDR3 sequence: CAWSEGRDNQPQHF. In DNA form, the CDR3 reads TGTGCCTGGAGCGAGGGCAGGGACAATCAGCCCCAGCATTTT. The chain couples TRBV30 to TRBJ1-5; D may be TRBD1 (5 bases). CDR1 and CDR2 (germline): GTSNPN, SVGIG (reference sequence). The CDR3 has 14 residues. V lost 3 bases to trimming and J lost 3 bases, with 12 bases between them.

The rearrangement links TRBV5-6 to TRBJ2-5; the D gene is possibly TRBD1 (6 bases). Trimming took 3 bases from V and 1 from J, leaving 10 bases between them. Germline loops: CDR1 SGHDT, CDR2 YYEEEE. The CDR3 loop spans 14 amino acids. The CDR3 is CASSWGQIQETQYF. In DNA form, the CDR3 reads TGTGCCAGCAGCTGGGGACAAATCCAAGAGACCCAGTACTTC.

This clone was counted only a few times. This rearrangement joins TRBV29-1 to TRBJ2-5; 8 bases are a match to TRBD1. Germline-derived CDR1 and CDR2 are SQVTM and ANQGSEA. V was pared by 5 bases and J by 4 bases, with 12 bases of the junction left unmatched. This CDR3 comprises 15 residues. In DNA form, the CDR3 reads TGCAGCGTTCCTACAGGGGGAAGCCTGAGAGAGACCCAGTACTTC. Protein: CSVPTGGSLRETQYF.

The V call is TRBV5-4, the J call TRBJ1-6; TRBD1 aligns across 9 bases. The CDR3 has 15 amino acids. Trimming took 4 bases from V and 9 from J; bases not matched to a gene: 8. Germline-derived CDR1 and CDR2 are SGHNT and YYREEE (reference sequence). The CDR3 region is CASSTGQGSFSPLHF. CDR3 nucleotide sequence: TGTGCCAGCAGCACGGGACAGGGTTCTTTTTCACCCCTCCACTTT.